A selection of T cell receptor beta chains follows, all from one sample in a study of OX40 agonist ivuxolimab in advanced cancers. Profiling relied on immunoSEQ multiplex PCR, and the TCRdb table lists in-frame clones only, not all of them. The table includes over 8,000 clones, roughly two thirds detected once. The sample was CD4+ or CD8+ T cells sorted from blood, taken in a trial of the OX40 agonist ivuxolimab. The receptors were sampled from an adult with an advanced solid tumor such as melanoma, head and neck, liver or kidney cancer. The CDR3 runs from the conserved cysteine through the conserved F or W. D genes are given only for firm matches. Clone size, where shown, is once, few, many, or a class for clones that have expanded.

j_call | v_call | d_call | clone_size | cdr3_nt | cdr3_aa
TRBJ2-7 | TRBV5-6 | TRBD1 | few | TGTGCCAGCACCACCACAGGGGGCTACGAGCAGTACTTC | CASTTTGGYEQYF
TRBJ1-1 | TRBV29-1 | - | - | TGCAGCGTTGAAGGGGATCGGGGGAACACTGAAGCTTTCTTT | CSVEGDRGNTEAFF
TRBJ2-1 | TRBV30 | - | - | TGTGCCTGGAGTGCTGGACAGAAGAATGAGCAGTTCTTC | CAWSAGQKNEQFF
TRBJ2-7 | TRBV7-9 | - | large | TGTGCCAGCAGCTTTCCTTCTTCCTACGAGCAGTACTTC | CASSFPSSYEQYF
TRBJ1-2 | TRBV29-1 | - | medium-sized | TGCAGCGTCTTTCAGGGACAAGGCTACACCTTC | CSVFQGQGYTF
TRBJ1-2 | TRBV29-1 | - | few | TGCAGCGTTGATGGGGGTTACTATGGCTACACCTTC | CSVDGGYYGYTF
TRBJ2-1 | TRBV9 | - | few | TGTGCCAGCAGCGTAGAAAGGACAGCGTACAATGAGCAGTTCTTC | CASSVERTAYNEQFF
TRBJ2-1 | TRBV19 | - | - | TGTGCCAGTAGTAGGTCACATGGCACCTACAATGAGCAGTTCTTC | CASSRSHGTYNEQFF
TRBJ2-2 | TRBV5-6 | TRBD1 | - | TGTGCCAGCAGCTTTGGCGAGGACAGGTGGCTTATCGGGGAGCTGTTTTTT | CASSFGEDRWLIGELFF
TRBJ2-1 | TRBV7-9 | TRBD1 | - | TGTGCCAGCAGCTCAATACAGGGGGCGCGGTACAATGAGCAGTTCTTC | CASSSIQGARYNEQFF
TRBJ2-7 | TRBV28 | TRBD2 | - | TGTGCCAGCAGTCCAAATGGACTAGCGAATTTCTACGAGCAGTACTTC | CASSPNGLANFYEQYF
TRBJ1-5 | TRBV28 | TRBD1 | - | TGTGCCAGCAGTTTTCGGGGACAGTTAAACGGCAATCAGCCCCAGCATTTT | CASSFRGQLNGNQPQHF
TRBJ1-2 | TRBV6-6 | - | - | TGTGCCAGCCGACCAGAGACAGCTAACTATGGCTACACCTTC | CASRPETANYGYTF
TRBJ1-5 | TRBV5-1 | - | few | TGCGCCAGCAGTTTAACTGGGGGGAGGGATCAGCCCCAGCATTTT | CASSLTGGRDQPQHF
TRBJ1-4 | TRBV5-5 | - | - | TGTGCCAGCAGCTTTCTTCCCCCGACAGACCCAACTAATGAAAAACTGTTTTTT | CASSFLPPTDPTNEKLFF
TRBJ2-1 | TRBV7-3 | - | - | TGTGCCAGCAGCCCTCTCGAATCCGGCCCTAGGGCTTACAATGAGCAGTTCTTC | CASSPLESGPRAYNEQFF
TRBJ2-3 | TRBV9 | TRBD2 | - | TGTGCCAGCAGCGTCGGGACTAGCGGGAGTTCAGATACGCAGTATTTT | CASSVGTSGSSDTQYF